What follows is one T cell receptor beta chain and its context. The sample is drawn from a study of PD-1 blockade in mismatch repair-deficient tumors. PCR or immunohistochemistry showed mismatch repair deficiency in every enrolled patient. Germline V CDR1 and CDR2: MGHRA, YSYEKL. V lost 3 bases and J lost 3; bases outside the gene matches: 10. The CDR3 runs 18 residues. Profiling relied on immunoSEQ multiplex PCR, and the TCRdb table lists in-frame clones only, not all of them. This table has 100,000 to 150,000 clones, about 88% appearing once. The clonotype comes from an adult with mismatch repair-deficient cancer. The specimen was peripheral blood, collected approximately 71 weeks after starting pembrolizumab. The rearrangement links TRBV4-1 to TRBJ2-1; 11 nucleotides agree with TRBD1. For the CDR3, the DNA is TGCGCCAGCAGCCAGTCCGGGACAGGGGGTCCCCTCTACAATGAGCAGTTCTTC. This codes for CASSQSGTGGPLYNEQFF.